Listed below are T cell receptor beta chains from one sample, sequenced in a study of T cell changes during pregnancy in multiple sclerosis. Profiled with immunoSEQ multiplex PCR; TCRdb holds only in-frame clones, not every one. The sample lists 40,000 to 55,000 clones, 75% to 95% occurring once. Here the sequenced sample was CD4+ T cells from peripheral blood mononuclear cells, taken before pregnancy. The receptor set was obtained from a female donor with multiple sclerosis, enrolled in a pregnancy study. Both conserved end residues are part of each CDR3. D genes are given only for firm matches. Where a row states a size, it is once, few, many or the class of an expanded clone; other rows omit it.

v_call,d_call,clone_size,j_call,cdr3_aa,cdr3_nt
TRBV11-2,NA,NA,TRBJ2-2,CASSSGNRATNTGELFF,TGTGCCAGCAGCTCAGGAAACAGGGCGACGAACACCGGGGAGCTGTTTTTT
TRBV27,TRBD2,NA,TRBJ2-4,CASSVAGAKNIQYF,TGTGCATCGTCGGTAGCGGGAGCCAAAAACATTCAGTACTTC
TRBV7-2,NA,NA,TRBJ2-2,CASSLWSSNTGELFF,TGTGCCAGCAGCTTATGGAGCTCGAACACCGGGGAGCTGTTTTTT
TRBV5-5,NA,NA,TRBJ1-5,CASSPGTTGNQPQHF,TGTGCCAGCAGCCCAGGTACCACCGGCAATCAGCCCCAGCATTTT
TRBV14,TRBD2,NA,TRBJ2-3,CASSQGSLAGVSTDTQYF,TGTGCCAGCAGCCAAGGATCACTAGCGGGTGTAAGCACAGATACGCAGTATTTT
TRBV18,NA,NA,TRBJ2-7,CASSLTQGSYEQYF,TGTGCCAGCTCACTCACACAGGGTTCCTACGAGCAGTACTTC
TRBV25-1,NA,NA,TRBJ1-1,CASSEYENQRSGIYF,TGTGCCAGCAGTGAATATGAAAATCAGCGTAGCGGGATTTACTTT
TRBV9,TRBD2,NA,TRBJ2-2,CASSQRLAAGELFF,TGTGCCAGCAGCCAAAGACTAGCAGCCGGGGAGCTGTTTTTT
TRBV27,TRBD1,NA,TRBJ2-7,CASSRRDRSYEQYF,TGTGCCAGCAGCAGACGGGACAGATCCTACGAGCAGTACTTC
TRBV6-1,TRBD1,NA,TRBJ2-5,CASSELTGGGETQYF,TGTGCCAGCAGTGAGTTGACAGGGGGCGGGGAGACCCAGTACTTC
TRBV4-1,NA,NA,TRBJ2-6,CASSQQIMVAGANVLTF,TGCGCCAGCAGCCAACAGATAATGGTCGCTGGGGCCAACGTCCTGACTTTC
TRBV28,NA,NA,TRBJ2-7,CASLQGGNEQYF,TGTGCGAGTCTTCAGGGGGGCAACGAGCAGTACTTC
TRBV19,TRBD1,NA,TRBJ1-1,CASSTLNRGTRAGTEAFF,TGTGCCAGTAGTACTTTGAACAGGGGTACCCGGGCGGGCACTGAAGCTTTCTTT
TRBV7-8,TRBD1,once,TRBJ2-1,CASSHQVDRNEQFF,TGTGCCAGCAGCCATCAGGTGGACAGGAATGAGCAGTTCTTC
TRBV7-2,NA,NA,TRBJ2-4,CASSVVRDIQYF,TGTGCCAGCAGCGTAGTCAGGGACATTCAGTACTTC
TRBV4-1,TRBD2,once,TRBJ2-2,CASSQDLAGVSGELFF,TGCGCCAGCAGCCAAGATCTAGCGGGAGTATCCGGGGAGCTGTTTTTT
TRBV28,NA,NA,TRBJ2-7,CASTRVTGEQYF,TGTGCCAGCACCCGGGTTACGGGGGAGCAGTACTTC
TRBV5-1,NA,NA,TRBJ2-3,CASSSPATEADTQYF,TGCGCCAGCAGCTCCCCGGCCACGGAGGCAGATACGCAGTATTTT
TRBV7-2,NA,NA,TRBJ2-1,CASSLVRGGQFF,TGTGCCAGCAGCTTAGTGAGAGGAGGGCAGTTCTTC
TRBV19,NA,NA,TRBJ1-2,CASSITELNYGYTF,TGTGCCAGTAGTATAACGGAGCTTAACTATGGCTACACCTTC
TRBV9,NA,NA,TRBJ1-2,CASSARTQSNYGYTF,TGTGCCAGCAGCGCCCGGACACAGAGTAACTATGGCTACACCTTC
TRBV15,TRBD2,once,TRBJ2-2,CAKEGLAANTGELFF,TGTGCCAAAGAAGGACTAGCAGCGAACACCGGGGAGCTGTTTTTT
TRBV2,NA,NA,TRBJ1-4,CASRQGPATNEKLFF,TGTGCCAGCAGGCAGGGGCCTGCAACTAATGAAAAACTGTTTTTT
TRBV5-1,NA,NA,TRBJ2-5,CASSLAREKETQYF,TGCGCCAGCAGCTTGGCGAGGGAAAAAGAGACCCAGTACTTC
TRBV2,NA,NA,TRBJ2-7,CASRSVRGEGYEQYF,TGTGCCAGCAGAAGTGTCCGGGGAGAGGGCTACGAGCAGTACTTC
TRBV19,TRBD1,NA,TRBJ1-5,CASIDNYGGQGNQPQHF,TGTGCCAGTATCGACAACTATGGGGGACAGGGGAATCAGCCCCAGCATTTT
TRBV7-9,TRBD1,NA,TRBJ1-2,CASSLASSGTGHGYTF,TGTGCCAGCAGCTTAGCCTCCTCCGGGACAGGCCATGGCTACACCTTC
TRBV27,NA,NA,TRBJ2-2,CASSFVTTGELFF,TGTGCCAGCAGTTTCGTTACTACCGGGGAGCTGTTTTTT
TRBV7-2,TRBD1,NA,TRBJ2-5,CASSPNRGKETQYF,TGTGCCAGCAGCCCCAACAGGGGGAAAGAGACCCAGTACTTC
TRBV5-1,NA,few,TRBJ1-1,CASSLGTERWTEAFF,TGCGCCAGCAGCTTGGGGACAGAACGCTGGACTGAAGCTTTCTTT
TRBV5-1,TRBD2,NA,TRBJ2-1,CASSAGGGGSYNEQFF,TGCGCCAGCAGCGCCGGGGGGGGAGGCTCCTACAATGAGCAGTTCTTC
TRBV5-1,TRBD2,NA,TRBJ2-3,CASSLGLAGVQSDTQYF,TGCGCCAGCAGCCTAGGACTAGCGGGGGTTCAATCAGATACGCAGTATTTT
TRBV5-1,TRBD2,few,TRBJ2-5,CASSSGTSGQETQYF,TGCGCCAGCAGCTCAGGGACTAGCGGACAAGAGACCCAGTACTTC
TRBV2,TRBD2,NA,TRBJ2-5,CASSEMAGAASGRVPETQYF,TGTGCCAGCAGTGAAATGGCGGGGGCGGCTAGCGGGAGAGTTCCAGAGACCCAGTACTTC
TRBV7-3,NA,NA,TRBJ1-1,CASSRGLNTEAFF,TGTGCCAGCAGCAGGGGCTTGAACACTGAAGCTTTCTTT
TRBV19,NA,NA,TRBJ1-2,CASNSDGLSYGYTF,TGTGCCAGTAACTCGGACGGACTCAGCTATGGCTACACCTTC
TRBV27,NA,NA,TRBJ2-6,CASSPGHFSSGANVLTF,TGTGCCAGCAGTCCAGGACACTTCAGCTCTGGGGCCAACGTCCTGACTTTC
TRBV10-3,NA,NA,TRBJ1-5,CAISEQVGGQPQHF,TGTGCCATCAGTGAACAGGTGGGAGGTCAGCCCCAGCATTTT
TRBV5-4,NA,NA,TRBJ2-2,CASRATRGSNTGELFF,TGTGCCAGCAGGGCCACTAGGGGGAGTAACACCGGGGAGCTGTTTTTT
TRBV5-5,NA,few,TRBJ1-6,CASSSRMSNSPLHF,TGTGCCAGCAGCTCCAGGATGAGTAATTCACCCCTCCACTTT
TRBV2,NA,NA,TRBJ2-1,CASSSQGTNNEQFF,TGTGCCAGCAGTTCACAGGGAACGAACAATGAGCAGTTCTTC
TRBV4-1,NA,once,TRBJ2-5,CASSQGQGGLETQYF,TGCGCCAGCAGCCAAGGGCAGGGGGGCTTAGAGACCCAGTACTTC
TRBV7-9,TRBD1,NA,TRBJ2-6,CGVQGASGANVLTF,TGTGGGGTTCAGGGGGCCTCTGGGGCCAACGTCCTGACTTTC
TRBV5-1,NA,NA,TRBJ1-1,CASSFRGGGSTEAFF,TGCGCCAGCAGCTTTCGAGGGGGGGGGTCCACTGAAGCTTTCTTT
TRBV6-5,TRBD1,NA,TRBJ2-7,CASSYSGQGLNYEQYF,TGTGCCAGCAGTTACTCGGGACAGGGGCTAAACTACGAGCAGTACTTC
TRBV6-5,TRBD1,NA,TRBJ1-2,CASSYEDRGQGYTF,TGTGCCAGCAGTTACGAGGACAGGGGGCAGGGCTACACCTTC
TRBV9,NA,NA,TRBJ2-3,CASSVRDFDTQYF,TGTGCCAGCAGCGTCCGGGACTTCGATACGCAGTATTTT
TRBV6-6,NA,NA,TRBJ1-3,CASSYGADLSGNTIYF,TGTGCCAGCAGTTACGGGGCAGACCTTTCTGGAAACACCATATATTTT
TRBV5-1,TRBD2,NA,TRBJ2-3,CASSLEIRTSGADTQYF,TGCGCCAGCAGCTTGGAAATCCGGACTAGCGGGGCAGATACGCAGTATTTT
TRBV19,TRBD2,few,TRBJ2-2,CASSTGGSKSSGELFF,TGTGCCAGTAGTACGGGAGGGTCTAAATCGTCCGGGGAGCTGTTTTTT
TRBV4-2,TRBD1,NA,TRBJ2-7,CASSQENRGPYEQYF,TGTGCCAGCAGCCAAGAGAACAGGGGTCCCTACGAGCAGTACTTC
TRBV30,NA,NA,TRBJ1-3,CAWSVGASSGNTIYF,TGTGCCTGGAGTGTAGGAGCGAGCTCTGGAAACACCATATATTTT
TRBV7-2,NA,once,TRBJ1-1,CASSLDWEGRATEAFF,TGTGCCAGCAGCTTAGATTGGGAAGGGAGGGCGACTGAAGCTTTCTTT